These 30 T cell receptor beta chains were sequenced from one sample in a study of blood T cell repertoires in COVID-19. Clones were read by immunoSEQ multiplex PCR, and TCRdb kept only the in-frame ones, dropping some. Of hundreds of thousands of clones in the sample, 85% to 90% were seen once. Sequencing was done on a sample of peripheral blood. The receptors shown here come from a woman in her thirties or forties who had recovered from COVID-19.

CDR3 sequence (DNA): TGTGCCATCAGTGAGTCGTCAGCGTTCACAGATACGCAGTATTTT. Translation gives CAISESSAFTDTQYF. The chain combines TRBV10-3 with TRBJ2-3; D gene ambiguous. The CDR3 extends over 15 amino acids. From germline, CDR1 is ENHRY and CDR2 SYGVKD. Trimming took off 0 bases at V and 2 bases at J, with 9 bases between the two ends.

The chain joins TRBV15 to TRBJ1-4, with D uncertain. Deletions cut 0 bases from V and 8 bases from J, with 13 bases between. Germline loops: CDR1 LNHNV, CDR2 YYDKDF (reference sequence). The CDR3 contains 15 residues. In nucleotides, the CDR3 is TGTGCCACCAGCAGAGATCGTCCTCCGAGAGAAAAACTGTTTTTT. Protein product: CATSRDRPPREKLFF.

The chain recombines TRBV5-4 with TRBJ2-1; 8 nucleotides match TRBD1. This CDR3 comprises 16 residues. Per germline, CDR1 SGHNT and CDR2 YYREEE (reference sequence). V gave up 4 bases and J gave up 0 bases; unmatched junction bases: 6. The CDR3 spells CASSPDRASSYNEQFF. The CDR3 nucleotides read TGTGCCAGCAGCCCGGACAGGGCGAGCTCCTACAATGAGCAGTTCTTC.

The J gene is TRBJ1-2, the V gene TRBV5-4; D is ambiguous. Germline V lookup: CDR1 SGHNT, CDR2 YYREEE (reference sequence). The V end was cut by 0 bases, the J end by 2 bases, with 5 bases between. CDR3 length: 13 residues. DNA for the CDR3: TGTGCCAGCAGCTTGGCGGGGAACTATGGCTACACCTTC. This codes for CASSLAGNYGYTF.

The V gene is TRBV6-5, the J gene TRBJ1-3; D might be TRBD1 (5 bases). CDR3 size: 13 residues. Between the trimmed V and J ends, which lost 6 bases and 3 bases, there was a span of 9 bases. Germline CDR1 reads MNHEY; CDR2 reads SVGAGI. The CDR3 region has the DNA TGTGCCAGCAGCGCGGGGGGTGGAAACACCATATATTTT. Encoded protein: CASSAGGGNTIYF.

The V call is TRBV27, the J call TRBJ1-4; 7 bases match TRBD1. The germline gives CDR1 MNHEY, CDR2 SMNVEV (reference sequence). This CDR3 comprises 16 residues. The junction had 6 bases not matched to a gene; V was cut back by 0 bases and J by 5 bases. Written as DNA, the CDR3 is TGTGCCAGCAGTTTATCTCCTGGACAGGCAAATGAAAAACTGTTTTTT. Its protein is CASSLSPGQANEKLFF.

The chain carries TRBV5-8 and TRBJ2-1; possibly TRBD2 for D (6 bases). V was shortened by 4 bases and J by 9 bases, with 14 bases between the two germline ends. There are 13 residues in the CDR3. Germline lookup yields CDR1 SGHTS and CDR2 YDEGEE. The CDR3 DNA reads TGTGCCAGCAGCCCTCGACTAGACGGTGAGCAGTTCTTC. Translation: CASSPRLDGEQFF. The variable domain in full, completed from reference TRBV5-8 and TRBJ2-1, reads EAGVTQSPTHLIKTRGQQATLRCSPISGHTSVYWYQQALGLGLQFLLWYDEGEERNRGNFPPRFSGRQFPNYSSELNVNALELEDSALYLCASSPRLDGEQFFGPGTRLTVL.

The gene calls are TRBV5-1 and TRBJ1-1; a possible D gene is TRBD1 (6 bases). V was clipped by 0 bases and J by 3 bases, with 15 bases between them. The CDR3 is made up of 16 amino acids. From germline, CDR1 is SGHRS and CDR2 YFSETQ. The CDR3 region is CASSLEGIQGYTEAFF. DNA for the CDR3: TGCGCCAGCAGCTTGGAGGGGATACAGGGCTACACTGAAGCTTTCTTT.

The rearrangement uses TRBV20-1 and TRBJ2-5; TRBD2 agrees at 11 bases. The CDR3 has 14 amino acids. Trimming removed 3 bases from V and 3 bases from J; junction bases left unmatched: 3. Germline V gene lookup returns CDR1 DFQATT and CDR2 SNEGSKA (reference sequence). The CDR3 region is CSASGTSGEETQYF. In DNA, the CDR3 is TGCAGTGCTAGTGGGACTAGCGGAGAAGAGACCCAGTACTTC.

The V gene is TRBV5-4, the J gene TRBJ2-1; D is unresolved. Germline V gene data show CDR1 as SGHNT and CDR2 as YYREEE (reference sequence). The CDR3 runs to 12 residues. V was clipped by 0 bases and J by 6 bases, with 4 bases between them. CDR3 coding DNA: TGTGCCAGCAGCTTGGACTTCAATGAGCAGTTCTTC. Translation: CASSLDFNEQFF.

CDR3 in DNA: TGTGCCAGCAGTGAAGTAGCGGGGGGGGTCACAGATACGCAGTATTTT. Translated, it gives CASSEVAGGVTDTQYF. The rearrangement joins TRBV2 to TRBJ2-3; TRBD2 agrees at 11 bases. V was clipped by 1 base and J by 2 bases; unmatched bases: 2. Germline loops: CDR1 SNHLY, CDR2 FYNNEI. The CDR3 contains 16 residues. Full variable domain (missing parts from reference TRBV2 and TRBJ2-3): EPEVTQTPSHQVTQMGQEVILRCVPISNHLYFYWYRQILGQKVEFLVSFYNNEISEKSEIFDDQFSVERPDGSNFTLKIRSTKLEDSAMYFCASSEVAGGVTDTQYFGPGTRLTVL.

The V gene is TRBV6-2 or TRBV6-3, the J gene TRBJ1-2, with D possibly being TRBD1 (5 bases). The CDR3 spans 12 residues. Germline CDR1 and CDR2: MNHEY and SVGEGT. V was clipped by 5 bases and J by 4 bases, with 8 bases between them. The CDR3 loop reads CASSPQGYGYTF. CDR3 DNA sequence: TGTGCCAGCAGTCCCCAGGGCTATGGCTACACCTTC.

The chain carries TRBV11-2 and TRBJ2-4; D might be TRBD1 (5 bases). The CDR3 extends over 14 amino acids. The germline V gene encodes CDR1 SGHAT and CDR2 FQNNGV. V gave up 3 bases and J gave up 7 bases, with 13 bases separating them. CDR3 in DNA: TGTGCCAGCAGCTTTAACCAGGGTAATAACATTCAGTACTTC. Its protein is CASSFNQGNNIQYF.

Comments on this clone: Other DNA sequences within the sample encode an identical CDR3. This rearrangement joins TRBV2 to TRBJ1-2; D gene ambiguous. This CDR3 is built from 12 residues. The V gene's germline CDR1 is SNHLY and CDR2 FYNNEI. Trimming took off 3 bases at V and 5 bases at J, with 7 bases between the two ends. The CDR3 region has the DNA TGTGCCAGCAGTGATCGGGGATATGGCTACACCTTC. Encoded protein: CASSDRGYGYTF.

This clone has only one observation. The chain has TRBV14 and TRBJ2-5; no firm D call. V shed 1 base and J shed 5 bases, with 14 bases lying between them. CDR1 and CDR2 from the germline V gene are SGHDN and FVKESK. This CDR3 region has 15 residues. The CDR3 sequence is CASSQARIYQETQYF. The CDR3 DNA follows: TGTGCCAGCAGCCAAGCCCGTATTTATCAGGAGACCCAGTACTTC.

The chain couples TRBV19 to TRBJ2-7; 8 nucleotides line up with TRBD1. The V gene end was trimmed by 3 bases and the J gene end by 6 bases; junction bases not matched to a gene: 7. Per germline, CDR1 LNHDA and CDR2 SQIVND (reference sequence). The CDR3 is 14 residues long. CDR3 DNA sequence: TGTGCCAGTAGTATGGACAGGGACCCGCTCGAGCAGTACTTC. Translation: CASSMDRDPLEQYF.

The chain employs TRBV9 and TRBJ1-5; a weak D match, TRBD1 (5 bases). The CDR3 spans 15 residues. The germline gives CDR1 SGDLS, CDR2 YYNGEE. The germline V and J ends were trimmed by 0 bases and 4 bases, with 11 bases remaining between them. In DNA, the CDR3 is TGTGCCAGCAGCGTAGGTGGAGGGGAGAATCAGCCCCAGCATTTT. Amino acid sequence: CASSVGGGENQPQHF.

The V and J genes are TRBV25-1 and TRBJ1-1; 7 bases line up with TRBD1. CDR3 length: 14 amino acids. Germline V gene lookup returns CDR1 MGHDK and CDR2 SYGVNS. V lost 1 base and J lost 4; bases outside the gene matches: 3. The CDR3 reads CASSELGGFTEAFF. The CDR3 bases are TGTGCCAGCAGTGAATTAGGGGGCTTCACTGAAGCTTTCTTT.

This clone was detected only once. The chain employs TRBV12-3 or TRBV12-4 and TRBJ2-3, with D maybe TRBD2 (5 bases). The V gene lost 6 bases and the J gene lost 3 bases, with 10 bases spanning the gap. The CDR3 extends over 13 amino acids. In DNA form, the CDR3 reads TGTGCCAGCAGGCCGACTAAGACAGATACGCAGTATTTT. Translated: CASRPTKTDTQYF.

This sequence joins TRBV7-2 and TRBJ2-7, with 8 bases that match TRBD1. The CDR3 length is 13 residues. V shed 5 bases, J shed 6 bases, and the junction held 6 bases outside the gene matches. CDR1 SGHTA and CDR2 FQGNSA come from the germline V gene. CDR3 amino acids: CASSPRRGREQYF. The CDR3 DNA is TGTGCCAGCAGCCCCCGCAGGGGGCGCGAGCAGTACTTC.

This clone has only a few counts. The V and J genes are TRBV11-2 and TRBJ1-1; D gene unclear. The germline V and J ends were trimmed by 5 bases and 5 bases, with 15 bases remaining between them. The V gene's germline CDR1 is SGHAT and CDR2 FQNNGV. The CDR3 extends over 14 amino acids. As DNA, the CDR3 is TGTGCCAGCAGCCCTAGGCTGGGGAGGACTGAAGCTTTCTTT. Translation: CASSPRLGRTEAFF.

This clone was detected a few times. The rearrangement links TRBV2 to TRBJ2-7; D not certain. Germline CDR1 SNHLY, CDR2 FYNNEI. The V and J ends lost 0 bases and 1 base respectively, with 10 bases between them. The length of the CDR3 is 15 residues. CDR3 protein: CASSEALSPSYEQYF. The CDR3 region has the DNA TGTGCCAGCAGTGAAGCGCTTAGTCCTTCCTACGAGCAGTACTTC.

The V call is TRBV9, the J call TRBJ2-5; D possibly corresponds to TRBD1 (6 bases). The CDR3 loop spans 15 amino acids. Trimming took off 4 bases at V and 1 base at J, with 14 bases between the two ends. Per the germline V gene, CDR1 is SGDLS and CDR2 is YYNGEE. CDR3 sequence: CASSTQQGPQETQYF. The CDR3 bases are TGTGCCAGCAGCACGCAACAGGGTCCCCAAGAGACCCAGTACTTC.

The DNA for the CDR3 is TGTGCCTCCACGTTATGGCAGGGGACGTCCGAGCAGTACTTC. As protein: CASTLWQGTSEQYF. The rearrangement uses TRBV2 and TRBJ2-7, with D possibly being TRBD1 (6 bases). The germline V gene encodes CDR1 SNHLY and CDR2 FYNNEI. Trimming shortened V by 11 bases and J by 6 bases, and 23 bases separated the two germline ends. This CDR3 has 14 amino acids.

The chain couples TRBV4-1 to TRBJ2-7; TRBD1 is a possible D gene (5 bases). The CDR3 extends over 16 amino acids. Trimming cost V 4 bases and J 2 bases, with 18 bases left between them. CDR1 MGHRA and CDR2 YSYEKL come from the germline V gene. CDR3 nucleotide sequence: TGCGCCAGCAGCCCCCAGGACACTCGCCTTCCCTACGAGCAGTACTTC. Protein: CASSPQDTRLPYEQYF.

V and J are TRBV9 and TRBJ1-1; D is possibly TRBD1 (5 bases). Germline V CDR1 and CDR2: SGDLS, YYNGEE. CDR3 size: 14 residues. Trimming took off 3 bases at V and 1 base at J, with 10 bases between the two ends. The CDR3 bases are TGTGCCAGCAGCGAGGGGAAACGGAACACTGAAGCTTTCTTT. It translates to CASSEGKRNTEAFF.

CDR3 DNA: TGTGCCAGCAGCTCACCCAGGGGGTCGAGGACTGAAGCTTTCTTT. Translating gives CASSSPRGSRTEAFF. The V and J genes are TRBV11-2 and TRBJ1-1, with TRBD1 matching 7 bases. This CDR3 is built from 15 residues. Germline CDR1 reads SGHAT; CDR2 reads FQNNGV. The trim removed 4 bases at V and 5 bases at J, leaving 10 bases unmatched.

The CDR3 region has the DNA TGTGCCAGCAGCGCCTGGGACTATAACAACAATGAGCAGTTCTTC. This translates into CASSAWDYNNNEQFF. This sequence joins TRBV9 and TRBJ2-1; TRBD2 agrees at 7 bases. CDR3 length equals 15 residues. Losses at the gene ends were 3 bases for V and 5 bases for J; bases not matched to a gene: 8. Germline V CDR1 and CDR2: SGDLS, YYNGEE.

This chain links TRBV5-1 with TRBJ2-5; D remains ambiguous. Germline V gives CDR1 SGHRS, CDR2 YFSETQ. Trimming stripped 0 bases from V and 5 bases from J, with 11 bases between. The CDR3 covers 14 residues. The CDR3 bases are TGCGCCAGCAGCTTGGCCCAGGTCCGGGAGACCCAGTACTTC. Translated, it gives CASSLAQVRETQYF.

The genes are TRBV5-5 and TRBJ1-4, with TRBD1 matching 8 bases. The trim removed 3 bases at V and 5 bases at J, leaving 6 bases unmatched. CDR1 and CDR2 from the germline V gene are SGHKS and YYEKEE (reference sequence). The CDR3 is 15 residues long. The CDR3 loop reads CASSWYRQGNEKLFF. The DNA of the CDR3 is TGTGCCAGCAGCTGGTATCGACAGGGGAATGAAAAACTGTTTTTT.